Sequencing of this TCR beta chain was carried out in a study of cytomegalovirus exposure and HLA in healthy donors. The CDR3 length is 16 residues. CDR1 and CDR2 from the germline V gene are SEHNR and FQNEAQ (reference sequence). The J segment lost 5 bases and the V segment lost 5 bases, leaving 6 bases of the junction unmatched. This clone was seen a few times. Researchers ran the PCR with 60 Vbeta and 13 Jbeta primers. TCRdb's table, derived via immunoSEQ multiplex PCR, lists solely in-frame clones and lacks some. Of 170,000 or so clones listed, just over 75% are singletons. Sequenced input: PBMCs. The V call is TRBV7-9, the J call TRBJ2-1, with TRBD2 identical over 13 bases. This receptor was identified in a woman in her 30s in good health and CMV-seropositive. The CDR3 loop reads CASSPWTSGRNNEQFF. The CDR3 coding sequence is TGTGCCAGCAGCCCCTGGACTAGCGGGAGAAACAATGAGCAGTTCTTC.